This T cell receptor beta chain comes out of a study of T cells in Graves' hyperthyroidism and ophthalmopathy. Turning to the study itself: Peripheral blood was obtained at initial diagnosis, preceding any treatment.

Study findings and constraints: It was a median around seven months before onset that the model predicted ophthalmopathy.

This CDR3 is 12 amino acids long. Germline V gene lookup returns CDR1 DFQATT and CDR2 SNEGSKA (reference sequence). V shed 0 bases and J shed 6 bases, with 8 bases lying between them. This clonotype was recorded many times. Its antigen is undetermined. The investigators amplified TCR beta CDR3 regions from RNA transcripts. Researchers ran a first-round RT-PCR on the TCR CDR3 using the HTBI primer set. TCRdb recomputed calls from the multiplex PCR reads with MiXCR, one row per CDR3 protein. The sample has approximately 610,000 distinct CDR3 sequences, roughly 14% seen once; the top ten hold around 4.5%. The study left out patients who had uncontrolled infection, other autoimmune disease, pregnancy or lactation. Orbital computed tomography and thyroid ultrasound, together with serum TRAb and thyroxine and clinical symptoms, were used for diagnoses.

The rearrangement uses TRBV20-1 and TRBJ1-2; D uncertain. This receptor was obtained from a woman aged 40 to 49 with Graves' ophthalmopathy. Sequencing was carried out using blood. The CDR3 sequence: CSAREGWNGYTF. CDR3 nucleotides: TGCAGTGCTAGAGAGGGCTGGAATGGCTACACCTTC.